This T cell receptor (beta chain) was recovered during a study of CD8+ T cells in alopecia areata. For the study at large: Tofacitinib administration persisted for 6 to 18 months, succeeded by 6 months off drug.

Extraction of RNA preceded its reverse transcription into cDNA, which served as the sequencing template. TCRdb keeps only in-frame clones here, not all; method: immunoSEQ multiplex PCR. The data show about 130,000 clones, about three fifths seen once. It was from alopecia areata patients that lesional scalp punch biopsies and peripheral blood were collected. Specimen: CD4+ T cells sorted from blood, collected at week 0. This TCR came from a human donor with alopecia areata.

CDR3 loop: CASSQGSGSRTYEQYF. CDR3 coding DNA: TGCGCCAGCAGCCAGGGCTCAGGGTCCCGAACCTACGAGCAGTACTTC. The V gene is TRBV4-3, the J gene TRBJ2-7, with a tentative D call TRBD1 (5 bases). Trimming cost V 3 bases and J 2 bases, with 17 bases left between them. The CDR3 length is 16 residues. Germline-derived CDR1 and CDR2 are LGHNA and YSLEER.